The clone carrying this T cell receptor beta chain has only one observation. Antigen specificity is unknown. The CDR3 runs to 14 residues. The germline gives CDR1 SGHVS, CDR2 FQNEAQ. The germline V and J ends were trimmed by 5 bases and 11 bases, with 21 bases remaining between them. The data derive from a study of graft-versus-host responses after intestinal transplantation. Across the whole study: Recipients obtained multivisceral, liver-intestinal, or isolated intestinal transplants. Anti-thymocyte globulin induction was given to all recipients, followed by tacrolimus and steroids for around 3 years. Broader study findings: Those patients showing graft-donor T cell macrochimerism displayed high graft-versus-host to host-versus-graft clonal ratios in allografts.

Clones were read by immunoSEQ multiplex PCR, and TCRdb kept only the in-frame ones, dropping some. This table holds 70,000 to 100,000 clones, 85% to 90% found once. The sequencing used unstimulated CD4+ T cells sorted from spleen or lymph node cells, collected before intestinal transplant. The V gene is TRBV7-8, the J gene TRBJ1-1; D uncertain. The TCR was taken from a human donor who received an intestinal transplant. The DNA for the CDR3 is TGTGCCAGCAGCAGCCCAGTCGGAGTCGGTGACGCTTTCTTT. This sequence encodes CASSSPVGVGDAFF. Drawing the rest from reference TRBV7-8 and TRBJ1-1, the complete variable domain is GAGVSQSPRYKVAKRGQDVALRCDPISGHVSLFWYQQALGQGPEFLTYFQNEAQLDKSGLPSDRFFAERPEGSVSTLKIQRTQQEDSAVYLCASSSPVGVGDAFFGQGTRLTVV.